The entry below gives a single TCR beta chain sequence along with its context. Its target is unknown. The CDR3 runs to 13 residues. V was trimmed by 4 bases and J by 6 bases, leaving 13 bases between them. CDR1 and CDR2 (germline): SGHNT, YYREEE (reference sequence). The sample is drawn from a study of cytomegalovirus exposure and HLA in healthy donors. Primers for the PCR totalled 60 Vbeta and 13 Jbeta. Clones were sequenced by immunoSEQ multiplex PCR, and TCRdb holds only the in-frame ones, with some missing. Of about 190,000 clones in the sample, about 81% were seen once. Study-wide results and limits: Across donors, sequencing depth was assumed by presence/absence analyses to be roughly uniform.

The chain uses TRBV5-4 and TRBJ1-2, with D possibly TRBD1 on 6 matching bases. Input material: PBMCs. The receptor's source is a man aged 25-40 years in good health and CMV-seropositive. The CDR3 sequence: CASSLQGVHGYTF. The CDR3 DNA is TGTGCCAGCAGCCTACAGGGTGTGCATGGCTACACCTTC.